One and the same sample provided the 13 T cell receptor beta chains below, sequenced in a study of blood T cell repertoires in COVID-19. Sequenced by immunoSEQ multiplex PCR; TCRdb stores in-frame clones only, minus some. The table shows over 250,000 clones, with roughly 90% occurring only once. Specimen: PBMCs or T cells enriched from blood (not recorded which). All receptors derive from a woman in her twenties or thirties who had recovered from COVID-19.

This chain joins TRBV5-5 and TRBJ2-7, with TRBD1 matching over 11 bases. This CDR3 is 17 amino acids long. The germline V gene has CDR1 SGHKS and CDR2 YYEKEE (reference sequence). Trimming removed 1 base from V and 2 bases from J; junction bases left unmatched: 8. The CDR3 loop reads CASSLHPGQGVPYEQYF. As DNA, the CDR3 is TGTGCCAGCAGCTTGCACCCGGGACAGGGGGTCCCCTACGAGCAGTACTTC. The full variable domain, with the rest looked up from reference TRBV5-5 and TRBJ2-7, is DAGVTQSPTHLIKTRGQQVTLRCSPISGHKSVSWYQQVLGQGPQFIFQYYEKEERGRGNFPDRFSARQFPNYSSELNVNALLLGDSALYLCASSLHPGQGVPYEQYFGPGTRLTVT.

V usage is TRBV29-1 and J usage is TRBJ2-1, with TRBD2 matching 11 bases. Germline CDR1 reads SQVTM; CDR2 reads ANQGSEA. With V trimmed by 6 bases and J by 2 bases, 6 bases remained unmatched. The CDR3 consists of 15 residues. This chain's CDR3 is CSVVTSGTPYNEQFF. The CDR3 bases are TGCAGCGTCGTGACTAGCGGGACGCCCTACAATGAGCAGTTCTTC.

This chain joins TRBV27 and TRBJ2-3, with 8 bases that match TRBD2. The trim removed 6 bases at V and 7 bases at J, leaving 3 bases unmatched. The CDR3 runs 12 residues. From germline, CDR1 is MNHEY and CDR2 SMNVEV (reference sequence). The chain's CDR3 is CASSLAGHTQYF. CDR3 in DNA: TGTGCCAGCAGCTTAGCGGGGCATACGCAGTATTTT.

The chain carries TRBV10-1 and TRBJ1-2; TRBD1 matches 10 bases. The CDR3 extends over 15 amino acids. Germline CDR1 and CDR2: WNHNN and SYGVQD (reference sequence). With 6 bases clipped from V and 4 bases from J, the junction kept 8 bases outside the gene matches. The CDR3 here is CASSAGQGNPYGYTF. DNA of the CDR3: TGCGCCAGCAGCGCGGGACAGGGGAACCCCTATGGCTACACCTTC.

A single count supports this clone. The V and J genes are TRBV28 and TRBJ2-3, with 10 bases aligning to TRBD2. CDR1 and CDR2 from the germline V gene are MDHEN and SYDVKM. The CDR3 has 17 amino acids. The ends lost 6 bases at V and 3 bases at J; junction bases unmatched: 12. The CDR3 DNA follows: TGTGCCAGCAGCTCGGGGAGCGGGAGGGCCGGGACAGATACGCAGTATTTT. Amino acid sequence: CASSSGSGRAGTDTQYF.

The chain uses TRBV9 and TRBJ2-2, with D tentatively TRBD1 (6 bases). Between the trimmed V and J ends, which lost 1 base and 4 bases, there was a span of 14 bases. The CDR3 runs to 16 residues. In germline, CDR1 is SGDLS, CDR2 YYNGEE. As DNA, the CDR3 is TGTGCCAGCAGCGTATTCACCGGGACACCCACCGGGGAGCTGTTTTTT. Translation gives CASSVFTGTPTGELFF.

V gene TRBV9 combines with J gene TRBJ2-1; 14 nucleotides match TRBD2. CDR1 is SGDLS and CDR2 is YYNGEE in the germline V gene. This CDR3 has 16 residues. V shed 4 bases, J shed 8 bases, and the junction held 8 bases outside the gene matches. The DNA for the CDR3 is TGTGCCAGCAGCCCCTCCGGGACTAGCGGGAGCTATGAGCAGTTCTTC. Translation: CASSPSGTSGSYEQFF.

The rearrangement joins TRBV11-2 to TRBJ1-2, with TRBD1 matching over 7 bases. Germline V gives CDR1 SGHAT, CDR2 FQNNGV. This CDR3 spans 15 amino acids. V lost 5 bases, J lost 4 bases, and 10 bases stayed unmatched. The DNA of the CDR3 is TGTGCCAGCAGCGAGGCGACAGGGAGTGGCTATGGCTACACCTTC. This translates into CASSEATGSGYGYTF.

This clone was picked up one time. V and J are TRBV19 and TRBJ1-5; no clear D gene. V gave up 8 bases and J gave up 0 bases, with 20 bases separating them. CDR1 LNHDA and CDR2 SQIVND come from the germline V gene (reference sequence). This CDR3 has 17 amino acids. CDR3 coding DNA: TGTGCCAGTCGCGGGATCGACTTATCGGATAGCAATCAGCCCCAGCATTTT. It yields the protein CASRGIDLSDSNQPQHF. Full variable domain (missing parts from reference TRBV19 and TRBJ1-5): DGGITQSPKYLFRKEGQNVTLSCEQNLNHDAMYWYRQDPGQGLRLIYYSQIVNDFQKGDIAEGYSVSREKKESFPLTVTSAQKNPTAFYLCASRGIDLSDSNQPQHFGDGTRLSIL.

The count of this clone is one. The rearrangement links TRBV9 to TRBJ1-4; 8 bases agree with TRBD1. The CDR3 sequence is 18 residues long. The ends lost 0 bases at V and 8 bases at J; junction bases unmatched: 15. Looked up from germline, CDR1 is SGDLS and CDR2 is YYNGEE. The CDR3 DNA reads as TGTGCCAGCAGCGTAGATATCGTACCGACAGGGGAAAGAGAAAAACTGTTTTTT. Translated: CASSVDIVPTGEREKLFF. The whole variable domain, filled in from reference TRBV9 and TRBJ1-4, reads DSGVTQTPKHLITATGQRVTLRCSPRSGDLSVYWYQQSLDQGLQFLIQYYNGEERAKGNILERFSAQQFPDLHSELNLSSLELGDSALYFCASSVDIVPTGEREKLFFGSGTQLSVL.

The chain joins TRBV6-5 to TRBJ1-1; 7 nucleotides align to TRBD1. Trimming removed 7 bases from V and 3 bases from J; junction bases left unmatched: 8. The CDR3 covers 14 residues. Germline CDR1 and CDR2: MNHEY and SVGAGI. DNA for the CDR3: TGTGCCAGCAACCCTACGACAGGGTACACTGAAGCTTTCTTT. Amino acid sequence: CASNPTTGYTEAFF.

The chain uses TRBV7-2 and TRBJ2-5; D is ambiguous. This CDR3 has 15 residues. V gave up 5 bases and J gave up 4 bases, with 17 bases separating them. The germline CDR1 and CDR2 sequences are SGHTA and FQGNSA. This chain's CDR3 is CASSPDSSTSETQYF. The CDR3 DNA is TGTGCCAGCAGCCCCGACTCATCTACCTCAGAGACCCAGTACTTC.

This clone was detected a few times. This chain links TRBV12-3 or TRBV12-4 with TRBJ1-1; 7 bases agree with TRBD1. V shed 7 bases and J 4 bases; nucleotides not matched to a gene: 6. The CDR3 covers 13 residues. The CDR3 loop is CASIRDSSTEAFF. The CDR3 DNA reads as TGTGCCAGCATACGGGACAGCTCCACTGAAGCTTTCTTT.